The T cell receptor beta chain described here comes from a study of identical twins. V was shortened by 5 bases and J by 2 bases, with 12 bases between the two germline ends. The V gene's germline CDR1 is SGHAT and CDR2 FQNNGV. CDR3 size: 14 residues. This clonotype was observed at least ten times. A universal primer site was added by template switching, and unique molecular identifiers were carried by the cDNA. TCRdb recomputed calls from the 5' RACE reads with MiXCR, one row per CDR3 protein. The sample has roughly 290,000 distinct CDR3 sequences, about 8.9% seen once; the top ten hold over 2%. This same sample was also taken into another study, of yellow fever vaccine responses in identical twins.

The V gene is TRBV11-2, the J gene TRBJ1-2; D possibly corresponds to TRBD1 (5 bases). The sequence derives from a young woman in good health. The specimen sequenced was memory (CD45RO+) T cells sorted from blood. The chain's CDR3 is CASSPRSGNYGYTF. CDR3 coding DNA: TGTGCCAGCAGCCCGAGGTCAGGGAACTATGGCTACACCTTC.